This paragraph covers one T cell receptor (beta chain) sequence. The target antigen is unknown. The sample originates from a study of T cell responses to AZD1222 COVID-19 vaccine. Measured with immunoSEQ multiplex PCR; TCRdb has only the in-frame clones, and not every one. The sample includes about 83,000 clones, around 87% of them seen just once. Overall study findings and caveats: The donors showed a predominance of white British ancestry and of females, with possible underestimation of clonal diversity. Close to half of spike-specific TCRs reportedly recognize unmutated variant regions. Only after the peak T cell response were repertoires sampled.

Germline values: CDR1 SGHTA, CDR2 FQGNSA. The CDR3 has 16 amino acids. The J segment lost 4 bases and the V segment lost 3 bases, leaving 10 bases of the junction unmatched. J is TRBJ2-7 and V is TRBV7-2, with 9 bases matching TRBD2. Sequenced here: peripheral blood, sampled on day 0 of MenACWY control vaccination. The receptor comes from an adult in good health. The CDR3, as DNA: TGTGCCAGCAGCTTTAGTTCTAGCGGGAAGAGGTACGAGCAGTACTTC. Its translation is CASSFSSSGKRYEQYF.